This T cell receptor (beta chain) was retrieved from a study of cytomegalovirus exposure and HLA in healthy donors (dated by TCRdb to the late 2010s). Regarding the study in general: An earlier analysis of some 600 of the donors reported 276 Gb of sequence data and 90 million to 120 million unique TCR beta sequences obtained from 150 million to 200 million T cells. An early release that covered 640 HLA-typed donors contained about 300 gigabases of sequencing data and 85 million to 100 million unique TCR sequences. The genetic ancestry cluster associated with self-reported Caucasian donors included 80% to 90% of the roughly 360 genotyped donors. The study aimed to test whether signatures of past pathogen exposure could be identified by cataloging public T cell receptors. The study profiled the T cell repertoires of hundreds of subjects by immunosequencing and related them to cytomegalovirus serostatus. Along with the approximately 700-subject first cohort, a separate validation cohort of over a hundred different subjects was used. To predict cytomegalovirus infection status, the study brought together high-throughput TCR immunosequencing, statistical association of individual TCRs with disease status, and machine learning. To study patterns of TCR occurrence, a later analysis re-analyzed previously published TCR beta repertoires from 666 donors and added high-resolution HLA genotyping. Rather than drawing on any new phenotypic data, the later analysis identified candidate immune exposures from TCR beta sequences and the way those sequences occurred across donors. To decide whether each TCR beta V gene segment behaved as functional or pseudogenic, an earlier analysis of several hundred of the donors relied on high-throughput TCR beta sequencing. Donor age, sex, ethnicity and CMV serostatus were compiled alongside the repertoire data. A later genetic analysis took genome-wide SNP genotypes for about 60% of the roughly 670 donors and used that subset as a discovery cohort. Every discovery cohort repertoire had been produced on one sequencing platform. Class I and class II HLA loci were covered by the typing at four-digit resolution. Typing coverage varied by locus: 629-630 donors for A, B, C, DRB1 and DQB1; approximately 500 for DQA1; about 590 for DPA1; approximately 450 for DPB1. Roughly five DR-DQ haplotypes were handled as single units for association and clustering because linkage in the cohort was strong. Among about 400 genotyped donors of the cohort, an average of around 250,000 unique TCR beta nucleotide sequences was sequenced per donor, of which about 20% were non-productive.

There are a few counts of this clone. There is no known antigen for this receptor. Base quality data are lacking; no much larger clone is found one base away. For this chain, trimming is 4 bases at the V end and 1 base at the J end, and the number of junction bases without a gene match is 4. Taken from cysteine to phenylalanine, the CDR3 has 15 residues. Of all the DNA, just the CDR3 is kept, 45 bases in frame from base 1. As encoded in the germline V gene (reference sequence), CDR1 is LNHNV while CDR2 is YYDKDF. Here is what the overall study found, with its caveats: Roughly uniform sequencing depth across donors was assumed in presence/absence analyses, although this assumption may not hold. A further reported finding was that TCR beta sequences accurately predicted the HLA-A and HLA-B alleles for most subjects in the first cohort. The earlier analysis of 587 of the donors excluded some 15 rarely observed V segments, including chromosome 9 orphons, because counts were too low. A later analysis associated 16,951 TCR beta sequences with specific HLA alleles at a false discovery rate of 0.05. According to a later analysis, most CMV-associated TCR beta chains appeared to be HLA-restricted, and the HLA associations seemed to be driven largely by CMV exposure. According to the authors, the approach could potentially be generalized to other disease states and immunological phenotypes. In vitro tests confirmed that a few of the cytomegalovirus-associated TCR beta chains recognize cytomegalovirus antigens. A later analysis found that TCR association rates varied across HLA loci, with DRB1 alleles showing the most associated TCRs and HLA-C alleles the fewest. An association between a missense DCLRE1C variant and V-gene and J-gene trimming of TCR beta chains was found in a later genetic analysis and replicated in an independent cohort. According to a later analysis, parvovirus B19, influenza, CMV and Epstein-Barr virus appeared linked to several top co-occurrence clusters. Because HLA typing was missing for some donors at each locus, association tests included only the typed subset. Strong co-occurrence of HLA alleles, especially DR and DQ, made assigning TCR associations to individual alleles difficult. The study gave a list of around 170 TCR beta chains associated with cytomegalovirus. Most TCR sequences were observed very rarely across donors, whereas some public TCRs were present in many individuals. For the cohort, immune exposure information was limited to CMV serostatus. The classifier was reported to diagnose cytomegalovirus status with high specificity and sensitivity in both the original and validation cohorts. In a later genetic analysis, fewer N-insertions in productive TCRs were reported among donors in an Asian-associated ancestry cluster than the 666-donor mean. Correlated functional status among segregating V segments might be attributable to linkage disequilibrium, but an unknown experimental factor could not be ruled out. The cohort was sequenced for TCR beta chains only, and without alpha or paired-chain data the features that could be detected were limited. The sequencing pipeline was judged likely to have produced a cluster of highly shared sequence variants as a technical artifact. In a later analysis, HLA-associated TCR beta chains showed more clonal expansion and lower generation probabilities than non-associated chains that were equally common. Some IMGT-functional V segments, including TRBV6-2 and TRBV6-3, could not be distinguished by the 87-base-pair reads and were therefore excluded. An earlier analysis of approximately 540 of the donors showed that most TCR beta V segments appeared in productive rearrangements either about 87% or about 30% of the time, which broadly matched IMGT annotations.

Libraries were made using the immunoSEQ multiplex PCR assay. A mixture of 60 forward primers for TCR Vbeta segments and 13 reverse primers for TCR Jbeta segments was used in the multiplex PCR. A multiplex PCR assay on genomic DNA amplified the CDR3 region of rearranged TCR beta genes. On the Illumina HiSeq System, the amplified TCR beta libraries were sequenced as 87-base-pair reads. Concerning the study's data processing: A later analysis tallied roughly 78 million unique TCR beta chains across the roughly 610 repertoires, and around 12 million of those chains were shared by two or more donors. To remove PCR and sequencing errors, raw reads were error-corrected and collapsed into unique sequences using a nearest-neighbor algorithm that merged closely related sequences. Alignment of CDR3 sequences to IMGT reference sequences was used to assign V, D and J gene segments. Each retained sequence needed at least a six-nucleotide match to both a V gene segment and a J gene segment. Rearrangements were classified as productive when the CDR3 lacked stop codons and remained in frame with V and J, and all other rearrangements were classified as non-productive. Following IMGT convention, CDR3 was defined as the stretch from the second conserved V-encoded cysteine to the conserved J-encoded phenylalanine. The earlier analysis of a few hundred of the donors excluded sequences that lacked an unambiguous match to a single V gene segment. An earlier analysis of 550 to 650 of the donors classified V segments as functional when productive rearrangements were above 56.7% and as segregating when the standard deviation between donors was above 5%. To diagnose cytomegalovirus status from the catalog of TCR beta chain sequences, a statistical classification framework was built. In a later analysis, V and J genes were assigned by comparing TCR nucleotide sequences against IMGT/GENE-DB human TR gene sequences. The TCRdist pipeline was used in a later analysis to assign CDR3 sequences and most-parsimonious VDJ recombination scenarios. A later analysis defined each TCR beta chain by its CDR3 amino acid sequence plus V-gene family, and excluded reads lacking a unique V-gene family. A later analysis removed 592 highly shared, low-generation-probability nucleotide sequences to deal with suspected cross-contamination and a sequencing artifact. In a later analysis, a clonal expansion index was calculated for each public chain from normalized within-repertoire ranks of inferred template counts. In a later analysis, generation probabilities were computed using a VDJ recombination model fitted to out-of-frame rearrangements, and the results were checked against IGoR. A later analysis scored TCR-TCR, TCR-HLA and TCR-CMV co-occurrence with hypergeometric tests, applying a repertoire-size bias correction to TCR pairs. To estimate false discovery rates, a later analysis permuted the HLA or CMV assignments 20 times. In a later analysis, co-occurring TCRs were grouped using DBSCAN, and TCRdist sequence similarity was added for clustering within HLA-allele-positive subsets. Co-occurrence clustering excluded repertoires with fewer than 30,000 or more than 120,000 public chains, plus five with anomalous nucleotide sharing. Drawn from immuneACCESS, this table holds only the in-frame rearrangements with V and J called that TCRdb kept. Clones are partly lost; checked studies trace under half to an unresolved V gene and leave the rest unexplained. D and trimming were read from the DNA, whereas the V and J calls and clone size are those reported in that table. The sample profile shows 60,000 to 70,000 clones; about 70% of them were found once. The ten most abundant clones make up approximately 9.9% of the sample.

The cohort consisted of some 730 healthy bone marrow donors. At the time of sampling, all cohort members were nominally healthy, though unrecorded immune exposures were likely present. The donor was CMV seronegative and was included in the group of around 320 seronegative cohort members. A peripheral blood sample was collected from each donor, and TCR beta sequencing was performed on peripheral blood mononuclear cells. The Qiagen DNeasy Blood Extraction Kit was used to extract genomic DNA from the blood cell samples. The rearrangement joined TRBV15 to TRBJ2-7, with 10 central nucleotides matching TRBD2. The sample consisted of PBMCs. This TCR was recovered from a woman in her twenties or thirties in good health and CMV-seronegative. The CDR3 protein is CATSKQRGGSYEQYF. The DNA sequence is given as TGTGCCACCAGCAAGCAGCGGGGGGGGTCCTACGAGCAGTACTTC.